This T cell receptor beta chain appears in the sequencing data of a study of OX40 agonist ivuxolimab in advanced cancers. Study-level information: The patients received ivuxolimab by intravenous route every 2 weeks at 0.01 to 10 mg/kg. The study's findings and limits: CD4+ and CD8+ blood T cells expanded clonally by week 6 at 0.1 to 3.0 mg/kg. A proportion of nonresponders additionally exhibited low normalized T-cell clonal expansion.

Enrollment shut out patients with autoimmune disease history or systemic immunosuppression. Turning to this clone: Its target is not known. Relative to the germline gene, one junction end is altered; a read error may explain this.

TCRdb keeps only in-frame clones here, not all; method: immunoSEQ multiplex PCR. The table includes about 76,000 clones, roughly nine tenths detected once. Germline V lookup: CDR1 SSHAT, CDR2 FNYEAQ (reference sequence). CDR3 length: 14 amino acids. The sample was CD4+ or CD8+ T cells sorted from blood, taken in a trial of the OX40 agonist ivuxolimab. The source is an adult with an advanced solid tumor such as melanoma, head and neck, liver or kidney cancer. This chain joins TRBV7-7 and TRBJ2-4, with D maybe TRBD2 (6 bases). This chain's CDR3 is CASSPRDGENIQYF. DNA of the CDR3: TGTGCTAGCAGCCCGCGGGACGGAGAAAACATTCAGTACTTC.